This T cell receptor beta chain comes out of a study of identical twins. Turning to this clonotype: The antigen remains unidentified.

TCRdb re-analysed the 5' RACE reads in MiXCR, keeping a single row per CDR3 protein. There are 300,000 to 400,000 distinct CDR3 sequences in the sample; around 9.7% occur only once, and roughly 8.7% lies in the top ten. Germline values: CDR1 SEHNR, CDR2 FQNEAQ (reference sequence). With V trimmed by 4 bases and J by 5 bases, 2 bases remained unmatched. The CDR3 extends over 15 amino acids. General study findings and limits: Insertion counts were lower in abundant cord blood beta clonotypes, a trend that memory repertoires did not show.

All donors comprised healthy Caucasians. Source material: naive T cells sorted from blood. The gene calls are TRBV7-9 and TRBJ2-2; 12 nucleotides align to TRBD2. The clonotype originates from a woman between 45 and 65 years old in good health. CDR3 in DNA: TGTGCCAGCAGCTCTAGCGGGAGGGCAACCGGGGAGCTGTTTTTT. Protein product: CASSSSGRATGELFF.